This T cell receptor beta chain was recovered during a study of PD-1 blockade in classical Hodgkin lymphoma. Study-level points and caveats: For complete responders, baseline diversity was comparable to that of newly diagnosed patients.

Germline V gives CDR1 LNHDA, CDR2 SQIVND (reference sequence). The CDR3 covers 17 residues. V lost 3 bases to trimming and J lost 4 bases; unmatched junction nucleotides: 9. Sequencing used immunoSEQ multiplex PCR; TCRdb keeps in-frame clones, though not all of them. Of 40,000 to 45,000 clones listed, 65% to 80% are singletons. This clone is labeled medium-sized (0.01 to 0.1%). Its matching antigen is unknown. Autologous stem cell transplantation was followed by relapse in every patient, and brentuximab vedotin exposure varied. Relapsed/refractory classical Hodgkin lymphoma patients had complete, partial or progressive responses.

The source material was peripheral blood mononuclear cells (PBMCs), sampled at baseline. This chain joins TRBV19 and TRBJ2-1; 10 nucleotides align to TRBD2. This TCR was sampled from a human donor with classical Hodgkin lymphoma. The CDR3 here is CASSIYLAGDLYNEQFF. CDR3 sequence (DNA): TGTGCCAGTAGTATTTACCTAGCGGGAGATCTATACAATGAGCAGTTCTTC.